The T cell receptor beta chain under discussion was sequenced for a study of blood T cell repertoires in COVID-19. The table came from immunoSEQ multiplex PCR; TCRdb's copy has only in-frame clones and leaves some out. This table has 150,000 to 200,000 clones, over 80% appearing once. The V gene's germline CDR1 is MDHEN and CDR2 SYDVKM. V gave up 1 base and J gave up 6 bases, with 10 bases separating them. The CDR3 covers 15 residues. Specimen: peripheral blood. V and J are TRBV28 and TRBJ1-6; possible D gene TRBD1, 6 bases. The sequence came from a woman between 50 and 59 years old with acute or convalescent COVID-19. CDR3 DNA: TGTGCCAGCAGTTTATTCACAGGGACTAATTCACCCCTCCACTTT. Translated, it gives CASSLFTGTNSPLHF.